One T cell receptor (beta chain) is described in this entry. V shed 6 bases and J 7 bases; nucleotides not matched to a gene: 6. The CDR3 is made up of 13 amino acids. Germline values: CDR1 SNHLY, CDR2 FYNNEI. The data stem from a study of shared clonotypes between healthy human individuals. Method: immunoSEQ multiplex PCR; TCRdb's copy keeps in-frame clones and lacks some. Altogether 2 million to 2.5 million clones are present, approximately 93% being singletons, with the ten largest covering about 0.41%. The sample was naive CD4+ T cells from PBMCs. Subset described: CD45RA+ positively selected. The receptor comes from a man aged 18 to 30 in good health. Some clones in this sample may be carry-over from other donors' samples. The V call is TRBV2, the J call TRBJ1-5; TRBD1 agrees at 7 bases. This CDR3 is CASSKNRGQPQHF. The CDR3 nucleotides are TGTGCCAGCAGCAAAAACAGGGGCCAGCCCCAGCATTTT.